This T cell receptor (beta chain) emerged from a study of cytotoxic CD8 clonotypes in ibrutinib-treated CLL. General study results and limits: Sampling of sustained-remission and progressing patients occurred at differing times.

Per germline, CDR1 MGHRA and CDR2 YSYEKL. There are 16 residues in the CDR3. The junction had 6 bases not matched to a gene; V was cut back by 5 bases and J by 0 bases. Using immunoSEQ multiplex PCR, the repertoire was profiled, and TCRdb retains in-frame clones only, with some absent. The sample carries hundreds of thousands of clones, about 80% recorded once. About this clone: The antigen is not known.

This sample comprised PBMCs, obtained before ibrutinib treatment. The TCR was taken from a human donor with chronic lymphocytic leukemia. The rearrangement links TRBV4-1 to TRBJ2-1; 8 nucleotides match TRBD1. CDR3 bases: TGCGCCAGCAGCTCCAGGGGGCGACTCTCCTACAATGAGCAGTTCTTC. Encoded protein: CASSSRGRLSYNEQFF.